Below are 19 T cell receptor beta chains sequenced from a single sample in a study of T cell clones after liver transplantation. Clones were read by immunoSEQ multiplex PCR, and TCRdb kept only the in-frame ones, dropping some. The sample lists 49,000 or so clones, over 65% occurring once. The sample in question was CD4+ T cells from blood, obtained more than 52 months after liver transplant. These TCRs come from a human patient who received a liver transplant. Some of the T cells may derive from the graft donor.

On this clone itself: The germline gene is not matched at one end of the junction; a read error may be the cause. V and J are TRBV11-2 and TRBJ2-7; 9 nucleotides match TRBD2. This CDR3 has 12 amino acids. The germline V gene has CDR1 SGHAT and CDR2 FQNNGV. CDR3 region: CASSLDAGGSDF. CDR3 DNA sequence: TGTGCCAGCAGCTTAGACGCGGGGGGGTCGGACTTC.

The gene calls are TRBV6-5 and TRBJ2-7, with unresolved D. The length of the CDR3 is 13 residues. CDR1 is MNHEY, CDR2 SVGAGI, per germline. V gave up 5 bases and J gave up 0 bases, with 8 bases separating them. CDR3 protein: CASSQPSSYEQYF. The CDR3 DNA reads TGTGCCAGCAGTCAGCCGAGCTCCTACGAGCAGTACTTC.

This clone was counted once. The V call is TRBV7-9, the J call TRBJ2-2; possible D gene TRBD2, 6 bases. The CDR3 has 16 residues. Looked up from germline, CDR1 is SEHNR and CDR2 is FQNEAQ (reference sequence). Deletions cut 5 bases from V and 2 bases from J, with 15 bases between. Here the CDR3 DNA reads TGTGCCAGCAGCCGCGGGGTAGCGGATAACACCGGGGAGCTGTTTTTT. It encodes CASSRGVADNTGELFF.

This chain joins TRBV6-6 and TRBJ1-1; D is unclear. Germline V gene sequence: CDR1 MNHNY, CDR2 SVGAGI (reference sequence). The CDR3 is 12 residues long. V lost 2 bases, J lost 5 bases, and 6 bases lay in between. The CDR3 loop is CASSYPPTEAFF. The CDR3 DNA reads TGTGCCAGCAGTTACCCCCCTACTGAAGCTTTCTTT.

This chain joins TRBV21-1 and TRBJ2-2. TRBV21-1 is a known pseudogene. The CDR3 has 12 amino acids. CDR3 loop: CASSRNTGELFF. DNA of the CDR3: TGTGCCAGCAGCAGAAACACCGGGGAGCTGTTTTTT.

The chain is built from TRBV7-9 and TRBJ1-2; 10 nucleotides match TRBD1. The CDR3 loop spans 17 amino acids. Germline-derived CDR1 and CDR2 are SEHNR and FQNEAQ (reference sequence). Germline trimming cut 7 bases from V and 3 bases from J; bases unmatched to any gene: 14. CDR3 in amino acids: CASITGTGASSDYGYTF. DNA for the CDR3: TGTGCCAGCATCACCGGGACAGGGGCATCCAGCGACTATGGCTACACCTTC.

The chain combines TRBV9 with TRBJ1-3; D gene ambiguous. CDR1 is SGDLS and CDR2 is YYNGEE in the germline V gene. CDR3 size: 16 residues. Trimming shortened V by 0 bases and J by 0 bases, and 10 bases separated the two germline ends. The CDR3 spells CASSVEVGSSGNTIYF. The CDR3 bases are TGTGCCAGCAGCGTAGAGGTGGGGTCCTCTGGAAACACCATATATTTT.

This chain connects TRBV6-1 to TRBJ2-7, with D maybe TRBD1 (6 bases). CDR1 and CDR2 from the germline V gene are MNHNS and SASEGT. The CDR3 is 13 amino acids. The germline V and J ends were trimmed by 5 bases and 4 bases, with 12 bases remaining between them. This CDR3 is CASSLTGRYEQYF. The DNA for the CDR3 is TGTGCCAGCAGTTTAACAGGGAGATACGAGCAGTACTTC.

The J gene is TRBJ2-7, the V gene TRBV7-2, with 7 bases lining up with TRBD2. V was clipped by 5 bases and J by 0 bases; unmatched bases: 7. The V gene's germline CDR1 is SGHTA and CDR2 FQGNSA. This CDR3 is 15 amino acids long. CDR3 in amino acids: CASSISSGSSYEQYF. CDR3 bases: TGTGCCAGCAGCATTTCTAGCGGAAGCTCCTACGAGCAGTACTTC.

The chain combines TRBV28 with TRBJ2-1; 10 bases fit TRBD2. The V and J ends lost 6 bases and 1 base, in that order; junction bases with no gene match: 6. The germline V gene encodes CDR1 MDHEN and CDR2 SYDVKM. The CDR3 runs to 16 residues. The CDR3 loop is CASRAGGVDSYNEQFF. In DNA, the CDR3 is TGTGCCAGCAGAGCGGGGGGGGTCGATTCCTACAATGAGCAGTTCTTC.

The chain carries TRBV15 and TRBJ1-1; TRBD1 might be the D (6 bases). This CDR3 is 15 amino acids long. V lost 4 bases, J lost 4 bases, and 16 bases lay in between. Germline loops: CDR1 LNHNV, CDR2 YYDKDF (reference sequence). The CDR3 reads CATSKAGGPTTEAFF. The CDR3 DNA follows: TGTGCCACCAGCAAAGCGGGGGGGCCTACCACTGAAGCTTTCTTT.

The V gene is TRBV6-5, the J gene TRBJ1-5; D gene ambiguous. Between the trimmed V and J ends, which lost 6 bases and 0 bases, there was a span of 6 bases. This CDR3 spans 13 amino acids. Germline values: CDR1 MNHEY, CDR2 SVGAGI. CDR3 DNA sequence: TGTGCCAGCAGGGCAGATAGCAATCAGCCCCAGCATTTT. Protein: CASRADSNQPQHF.

This clone was found a few times. V is TRBV7-2 and J is TRBJ1-6; D gene ambiguous. This CDR3 is 14 amino acids long. Germline V gene lookup returns CDR1 SGHTA and CDR2 FQGNSA. The ends were cut back, 1 base at V and 5 bases at J, with 6 bases in the middle. The CDR3 region has the DNA TGTGCCAGCAGCTTAGGGAGCCATAATTCACCCCTCCACTTT. Protein: CASSLGSHNSPLHF.

This chain uses TRBV4-1 with TRBJ1-3, with 7 nucleotides matching TRBD1. Germline V gene data show CDR1 as MGHRA and CDR2 as YSYEKL. CDR3 size: 15 residues. J was trimmed by 4 bases and V by 7 bases; bases with no gene match: 10. Here the CDR3 reads CASTRTGAWGNTIYF. The CDR3 DNA follows: TGCGCCAGCACTCGAACAGGGGCGTGGGGAAACACCATATATTTT.

This clone was picked up one time. One junction end does not reproduce the germline sequence, and a read error may be involved. The chain has TRBV6-5 and TRBJ1-1; D is undetermined. This CDR3 has 13 residues. The germline CDR1 and CDR2 sequences are MNHEY and SVGAGI. CDR3 residues: CASRPPMKTEAFF. DNA for the CDR3: TGTGCCAGCAGACCCCCCATGAAGACTGAAGCTTTCTTT.

The chain links TRBV5-4 to TRBJ2-1, with 11 nucleotides matching TRBD2. The V gene's germline CDR1 is SGHNT and CDR2 YYREEE (reference sequence). The CDR3 sequence is 15 residues long. The trim removed 2 bases at V and 7 bases at J, leaving 5 bases unmatched. The CDR3: CASSFASGGNNEQFF. In DNA form, the CDR3 reads TGTGCCAGCAGCTTTGCTAGCGGGGGGAATAATGAGCAGTTCTTC.

The rearrangement uses TRBV19 and TRBJ2-3, with 7 bases lining up with TRBD1. The V gene end was trimmed by 1 base and the J gene end by 3 bases; junction bases not matched to a gene: 10. From germline, CDR1 is LNHDA and CDR2 SQIVND (reference sequence). The CDR3 is 17 residues long. Here the CDR3 DNA reads TGTGCCAGTAGTATAGGGGAAAGACAGGGAAGAACAGATACGCAGTATTTT. Protein: CASSIGERQGRTDTQYF. Variable domain in full (rest from reference TRBV19 and TRBJ2-3): DGGITQSPKYLFRKEGQNVTLSCEQNLNHDAMYWYRQDPGQGLRLIYYSQIVNDFQKGDIAEGYSVSREKKESFPLTVTSAQKNPTAFYLCASSIGERQGRTDTQYFGPGTRLTVL.

This sequence joins TRBV18 and TRBJ1-2; D perhaps matches TRBD1 (6 bases). Germline CDR1 and CDR2: KGHSH and LQKENI. Trimming took off 1 base at V and 2 bases at J, with 11 bases between the two ends. The CDR3 is 15 residues long. The CDR3 loop reads CASSPQGQGNYGYTF. The CDR3 DNA reads TGTGCCAGCTCACCACAAGGCCAGGGGAACTATGGCTACACCTTC.

The rearrangement joins TRBV6-1 to TRBJ2-3; 9 nucleotides align to TRBD1. The V and J ends lost 1 base and 6 bases, in that order; junction bases with no gene match: 5. CDR3 size: 15 residues. Germline values: CDR1 MNHNS, CDR2 SASEGT. In DNA, the CDR3 is TGTGCCAGCAGTGAAGTAGGACAGGGGTTGGATACGCAGTATTTT. It is translated as CASSEVGQGLDTQYF.